This T cell receptor (beta chain) was sequenced for a study of T cell changes during pregnancy in multiple sclerosis. The CDR3 covers 16 residues. Per germline, CDR1 SGHTA and CDR2 FQGNSA. Trimming cost V 5 bases and J 2 bases, with 13 bases left between them. TCRdb keeps only in-frame clones here, not all; method: immunoSEQ multiplex PCR. There are under 50,000 clones in the sample; about nine tenths occur only once, and 0.45% to 0.55% lies in the top ten. The chain carries TRBV7-2 and TRBJ2-6; TRBD1 is a possible D gene (6 bases). The sample here was CD4+ T cells from peripheral blood mononuclear cells, taken in the first trimester of pregnancy. This TCR was sampled from a female donor in good health, enrolled as a control in a pregnancy study. The CDR3 nucleotides are TGTGCCAGCAGCCACCACAGGGCAGCTGGGGCCAACGTCCTGACTTTC. Encoded protein: CASSHHRAAGANVLTF.